The T cell receptor (beta chain) under discussion was sequenced for a study of OX40 agonist ivuxolimab in advanced cancers. The CDR3 runs 13 residues. The V end lost 1 base, the J end lost 2 bases, and 6 bases lay between the germline ends. The germline CDR1 and CDR2 sequences are SEHNR and FQNEAQ (reference sequence). Profiled with immunoSEQ multiplex PCR; TCRdb holds only in-frame clones, not every one. The table lists roughly 63,000 clones, approximately 89% of them singletons, with more than 10% in the top ten. The source of this sequence is an adult with an advanced solid tumor such as melanoma, head and neck, liver or kidney cancer. This specimen consisted of CD4+ or CD8+ T cells sorted from blood, obtained in a trial of the OX40 agonist ivuxolimab. The chain is built from TRBV7-9 and TRBJ2-7, with no clear D. CDR3 sequence (DNA): TGTGCCAGCAGCTTAGGGAATACCTACGAGCAGTACTTC. It translates to CASSLGNTYEQYF.